The present entry profiles one T cell receptor beta chain with its context. Its antigen remains unknown. With a much larger clone just one base away, this may be a read error. The data derive from a study of breast tumors, draining lymph nodes, adjacent tissues. Overall study findings and caveats: Tumor repertoires ranked between lymph nodes and nontumor tissue in diversity, with V and J gene preferences. Findings are consistent with lymph node origin and intratumoral expansion of most tumor T cells. Tumor T cell lymph node origin was a supported hypothesis, not proven.

From the multiplex PCR reads, TCRdb called clonotypes with MiXCR, one entry per CDR3 protein. The sample contains some 110,000 distinct CDR3 sequences, around 30% of which appear only once. Breast cancer patients provided tissue from their axillary draining lymph nodes. Trimming stripped 5 bases from V and 7 bases from J, with 17 bases between. The CDR3 sequence is 15 residues long. Germline lookup yields CDR1 MNHNY and CDR2 SVGAGI (reference sequence). Sequenced sample: axillary lymph node tissue. The rearrangement uses TRBV6-6 and TRBJ2-2; D perhaps matches TRBD1 (6 bases). This clonotype originated in a female donor with breast cancer. Some clones in this sample may be carry-over from other donors' samples. The CDR3 DNA follows: TGTGCCAGCAGTCACTTGCAGGGGAAGTACGGGGAGCTGTTTTTT. Amino acids: CASSHLQGKYGELFF.